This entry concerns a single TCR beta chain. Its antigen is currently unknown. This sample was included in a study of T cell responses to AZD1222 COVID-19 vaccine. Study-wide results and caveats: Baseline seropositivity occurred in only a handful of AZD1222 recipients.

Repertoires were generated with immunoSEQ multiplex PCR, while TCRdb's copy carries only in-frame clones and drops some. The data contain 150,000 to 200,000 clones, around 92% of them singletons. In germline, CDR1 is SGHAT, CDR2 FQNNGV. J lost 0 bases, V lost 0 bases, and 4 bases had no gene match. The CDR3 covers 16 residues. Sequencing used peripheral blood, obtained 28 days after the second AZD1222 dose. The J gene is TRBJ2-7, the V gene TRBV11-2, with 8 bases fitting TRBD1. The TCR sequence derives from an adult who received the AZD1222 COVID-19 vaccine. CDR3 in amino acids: CASSLEGRGLSYEQYF. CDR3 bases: TGTGCCAGCAGCTTAGAAGGCAGGGGGCTCTCCTACGAGCAGTACTTC.